Below are 32 T cell receptor beta chains sequenced from a single sample in a study of Ad26.COV2.S vaccination and SARS-CoV-2 variants. As to treatment: roughly 20 received Ad26.COV2.S at low or high dose, single or two shots; 5 received placebo; per-sample allocation not given. After the first vaccine or placebo injection, samples were drawn on day 63. TCRdb's table, derived via immunoSEQ multiplex PCR, lists solely in-frame clones and lacks some. The sample includes about 350,000 clones, less than 90% of them seen just once. This specimen was peripheral blood, taken in a trial of Ad26.COV2.S vaccine versus placebo. The origin of the receptors is a person between 18 and 65 years old who received the Ad26.COV2.S COVID-19 vaccine or a placebo.

V is TRBV29-1 and J is TRBJ2-5; TRBD1 agrees at 9 bases. J gave up 2 bases and V 6 bases, and 7 bases lay outside the gene matches. The CDR3 runs to 14 residues. In germline, CDR1 is SQVTM, CDR2 ANQGSEA. Here the CDR3 reads CSVQGAKIQETQYF. CDR3 DNA: TGCAGCGTACAGGGGGCGAAAATTCAAGAGACCCAGTACTTC.

The genes are TRBV6-1 and TRBJ1-2; D is perhaps TRBD1 (5 bases). The CDR3 contains 18 residues. Germline lookup yields CDR1 MNHNS and CDR2 SASEGT. Trimming left V 3 bases short and J 0 bases short, with 20 bases between. The CDR3 DNA reads TGTGCCAGCAGTGATAGGGAGGACAAGGGACCCCCTAACTATGGCTACACCTTC. Translating it yields CASSDREDKGPPNYGYTF.

The V call is TRBV18, the J call TRBJ1-1, with 7 bases fitting TRBD1. V shed 4 bases, J shed 2 bases, and the junction held 7 bases outside the gene matches. The CDR3 consists of 15 residues. Germline V gene sequence: CDR1 KGHSH, CDR2 LQKENI. The CDR3 sequence is CASSRERQGNTEAFF. DNA for the CDR3: TGTGCCAGCTCACGGGAAAGACAGGGAAACACTGAAGCTTTCTTT.

The chain links TRBV12-5 to TRBJ1-5; TRBD1 agrees at 7 bases. The CDR3 consists of 15 residues. CDR1 and CDR2 (germline): LGHNT, FRNRAP. Trimming at V came to 5 bases and at J to 4 bases, leaving 8 bases not matched to a gene. In DNA form, the CDR3 reads TGTGCTAGTGGTCCGGACAGGAAAACAAATCAGCCCCAGCATTTT. Translation gives CASGPDRKTNQPQHF.

The chain joins TRBV7-2 to TRBJ2-3; TRBD2 matches 11 bases. The junction had 11 bases not matched to a gene; V was cut back by 2 bases and J by 4 bases. There are 18 residues in the CDR3. In germline, CDR1 is SGHTA, CDR2 FQGNSA. CDR3 in DNA: TGTGCCAGCAGCTTACTAGCGGGGGGAGCGGGTGTTGCAGATACGCAGTATTTT. As protein: CASSLLAGGAGVADTQYF.

Notes on this clone: The DNA is left out, because the CDR3 cannot be placed on it with certainty; the CDR3 is given as TCRdb lists it. V and J are TRBV6-2 or TRBV6-3 and TRBJ2-3. With termini counted, the CDR3 has 16 amino acids. CDR1 is MNHEY, CDR2 SVGEGT, per germline. CDR3 region: CASSTSTADTTDTQYF.

V usage is TRBV11-2 and J usage is TRBJ2-7, with 11 bases that match TRBD2. Trimming removed 8 bases from V and 3 bases from J; junction bases left unmatched: 3. Germline loops: CDR1 SGHAT, CDR2 FQNNGV. The CDR3 loop spans 13 amino acids. The CDR3 bases are TGTGCCAGCTACGGACTAGCGGGCTACGAGCAGTACTTC. Protein: CASYGLAGYEQYF.

The rearrangement uses TRBV19 and TRBJ1-2; D gene uncertain. From germline, CDR1 is LNHDA and CDR2 SQIVND (reference sequence). The CDR3 is 15 residues long. Trimming pared 1 base from V and 2 bases from J, leaving 11 bases between. As DNA, the CDR3 is TGTGCCAGTAGTATAGTCGCCGACGGGAACTATGGCTACACCTTC. This gives the protein CASSIVADGNYGYTF.

Remarks on this clone: A much more abundant neighbour one base away suggests this may be a read error. V gene TRBV7-6 combines with J gene TRBJ2-5, with unresolved D. V gave up 4 bases and J gave up 1 base, with 1 base separating them. Germline CDR1 is SGHVS and CDR2 is FNYEAQ. There are 11 residues in the CDR3. The chain's CDR3 is CASSSQETQYF. CDR3 nucleotides: TGTGCCAGCAGCTCCCAAGAGACCCAGTACTTC.

This chain connects TRBV6-8 to TRBJ1-6; perhaps TRBD1 as D (5 bases). This CDR3 spans 18 amino acids. Trimming removed 0 bases from V and 0 bases from J, with 12 bases in between. Germline V gene sequence: CDR1 MNHGY, CDR2 SAAAGT. In DNA, the CDR3 is TGTGCCAGCAGTTACTCTAGCCCAGGGTACTCCTATAATTCACCCCTCCACTTT. This encodes CASSYSSPGYSYNSPLHF.

The V and J genes are TRBV19 and TRBJ2-6, with D uncertain. Germline CDR1 is LNHDA and CDR2 is SQIVND (reference sequence). The ends were cut back, 3 bases at V and 12 bases at J, with 15 bases in the middle. There are 14 residues in the CDR3. The CDR3 bases are TGTGCCAGTAGTATTCCCCTAGACTTGGGCGTCCTGACTTTC. The encoded protein is CASSIPLDLGVLTF.

This clone has just one count. The gene calls are TRBV10-3 and TRBJ2-1, with TRBD2 identical over 12 bases. The CDR3 runs to 14 residues. Unmatched junction bases numbered 4, after V lost 6 bases and J lost 7 bases. From germline, CDR1 is ENHRY and CDR2 SYGVKD. CDR3 bases: TGTGCCATCAGCCTGACTAGCGGGAGTAATGAGCAGTTCTTC. This sequence encodes CAISLTSGSNEQFF.

V gene TRBV9 combines with J gene TRBJ1-2; TRBD1 might be the D (5 bases). CDR1 and CDR2 (germline): SGDLS, YYNGEE. V lost 4 bases, J lost 2 bases, and 15 bases lay in between. The CDR3 has 15 residues. The CDR3 is CASSSGDFLNYGYTF. The CDR3 bases are TGTGCCAGCAGCTCGGGGGATTTTCTCAACTATGGCTACACCTTC.

This chain links TRBV5-1 with TRBJ2-7; 10 bases agree with TRBD1. The junction had 2 bases not matched to a gene; V was cut back by 0 bases and J by 2 bases. Germline V CDR1 and CDR2: SGHRS, YFSETQ. The CDR3 spans 15 residues. CDR3 amino acids: CASSLGDRGPYEQYF. Here the CDR3 DNA reads TGCGCCAGCAGCTTGGGGGACAGGGGTCCCTACGAGCAGTACTTC.

This chain joins TRBV6-5 and TRBJ1-5, with a possible D match to TRBD1 (5 bases). Deletions cut 3 bases from V and 6 bases from J, with 12 bases between. Germline CDR1 is MNHEY and CDR2 is SVGAGI. There are 14 residues in the CDR3. CDR3 in DNA: TGTGCCAGCAGTTATTCAGGGTTCGGTCAGCCCCAGCATTTT. Translating gives CASSYSGFGQPQHF.

The chain joins TRBV13 to TRBJ2-1; D possibly corresponds to TRBD2 (6 bases). Germline CDR1 reads PRHDT; CDR2 reads FYEKMQ (reference sequence). V was pared by 5 bases and J by 6 bases, with 14 bases between. CDR3 length: 14 amino acids. The CDR3 DNA reads TGTGCCAGCAGCCTGGGGGGTATTACCAATGAGCAGTTCTTC. Its translation is CASSLGGITNEQFF.

The V and J genes are TRBV18 and TRBJ2-7; 9 bases fit TRBD1. J lost 5 bases, V lost 6 bases, and 11 bases had no gene match. Germline values: CDR1 KGHSH, CDR2 LQKENI. The CDR3 runs 15 residues. CDR3 protein: CASSAGTGISNEQYF. CDR3 DNA: TGTGCCAGCTCCGCCGGGACAGGGATATCCAACGAGCAGTACTTC.

V is TRBV7-2 and J is TRBJ1-2; D call uncertain. Germline values: CDR1 SGHTA, CDR2 FQGNSA. The CDR3 sequence is 14 residues long. V gave up 5 bases and J gave up 2 bases, with 12 bases separating them. CDR3: CASSSDGENYGYTF. The CDR3 DNA sequence: TGTGCCAGCAGCAGCGACGGGGAAAACTATGGCTACACCTTC. Filled out from reference TRBV7-2 and TRBJ1-2, the complete variable domain reads GAGVSQSPSNKVTEKGKDVELRCDPISGHTALYWYRQSLGQGLEFLIYFQGNSAPDKSGLPSDRFSAERTGGSVSTLTIQRTQQEDSAVYLCASSSDGENYGYTFGSGTRLTVV.

This clone has a single count. The rearrangement links TRBV9 to TRBJ2-5; TRBD2 agrees at 8 bases. The CDR3 runs 14 residues. Germline values: CDR1 SGDLS, CDR2 YYNGEE. Trimming at V came to 2 bases and at J to 5 bases, leaving 5 bases not matched to a gene. As DNA, the CDR3 is TGTGCCAGCAGCGTCGGCGGCGGGAGGGAGACCCAGTACTTC. Translating it yields CASSVGGGRETQYF.

The chain has TRBV12-3 or TRBV12-4 and TRBJ1-5; no firm D call. The CDR3 covers 12 residues. The V end lost 3 bases, the J end lost 0 bases, and 0 bases lay between the germline ends. CDR3 protein: CASSFSNQPQHF. The CDR3 DNA reads TGTGCCAGCAGTTTTAGCAATCAGCCCCAGCATTTT.

The gene calls are TRBV15 and TRBJ1-4; TRBD1 might be the D (6 bases). The germline CDR1 and CDR2 sequences are LNHNV and YYDKDF (reference sequence). V lost 8 bases, J lost 0 bases, and 10 bases lay in between. The CDR3 extends over 14 amino acids. The CDR3 DNA is TGTGCCACCGGGACAAAAGCAACTAATGAAAAACTGTTTTTT. Protein sequence: CATGTKATNEKLFF.

This clone was seen just once. The chain uses TRBV19 and TRBJ2-3; D is possibly TRBD2 (6 bases). Germline CDR1 LNHDA, CDR2 SQIVND (reference sequence). The V end lost 6 bases, the J end lost 0 bases, and 13 bases lay between the germline ends. The CDR3 is 15 residues long. CDR3 nucleotides: TGTGCCAGTAGCCGTGGGACTCCCAGCACAGATACGCAGTATTTT. It yields the protein CASSRGTPSTDTQYF. Combining the CDR3 with reference TRBV19 and TRBJ2-3 gives the whole variable domain DGGITQSPKYLFRKEGQNVTLSCEQNLNHDAMYWYRQDPGQGLRLIYYSQIVNDFQKGDIAEGYSVSREKKESFPLTVTSAQKNPTAFYLCASSRGTPSTDTQYFGPGTRLTVL.

The chain is built from TRBV21-1 and TRBJ2-7; whether TRBD1, the table's D call, matches the DNA was not checked. TRBV21-1 is annotated as a pseudogene. The CDR3 covers 18 residues. CDR3 coding DNA: TGTGCCATTCTGGGGGCCTTACAGCAGGGCAGTGTAGCCTACGAGCAGTACTTC. Translating it yields CAILGALQQGSVAYEQYF.

The chain combines TRBV10-1 with TRBJ2-7; a weak D match, TRBD1 (6 bases). The CDR3 runs to 15 residues. V lost 3 bases and J lost 2, with 14 bases in between. CDR1 is WNHNN, CDR2 SYGVQD, per germline (reference sequence). The CDR3, as DNA: TGCGCCAGCAGTGAAACGGGACACCTACCCTACGAGCAGTACTTC. Its translation: CASSETGHLPYEQYF.

This chain links TRBV19 with TRBJ2-2; D may match TRBD1 or TRBD2 (5 bases each). Germline V lookup: CDR1 LNHDA, CDR2 SQIVND (reference sequence). The CDR3 consists of 16 residues. V was shortened by 8 bases and J by 1 base, with 17 bases between the two germline ends. Here the CDR3 reads CASSLRGRWNTGELFF. In DNA form, the CDR3 reads TGTGCCAGTTCCCTGAGGGGTAGATGGAACACCGGGGAGCTGTTTTTT.

This chain links TRBV3-1 (or the pseudogene TRBV3-2) with TRBJ2-7, with 7 positions matching TRBD2. The CDR3 runs 15 residues. With V trimmed by 0 bases and J by 2 bases, 4 bases remained unmatched. From germline, CDR1 is LGHDT and CDR2 YNNKEL (reference sequence). The CDR3 nucleotides are TGTGCCAGCAGCCAAGATTACGGGAGGACCTACGAGCAGTACTTC. Amino acids: CASSQDYGRTYEQYF.

V and J are TRBV28 and TRBJ1-1; D gene uncertain. This CDR3 is built from 13 residues. Germline V gene sequence: CDR1 MDHEN, CDR2 SYDVKM. V shed 5 bases and J shed 9 bases, with 16 bases lying between them. DNA of the CDR3: TGTGCCAGCAGTCTCCGGGCCACCCGACAAGCTTTCTTT. Translating gives CASSLRATRQAFF.

This sequence joins TRBV28 and TRBJ2-7, with D unclear. Trimming stripped 1 base from V and 7 bases from J, with 14 bases between. This CDR3 has 14 amino acids. Germline assignment: CDR1 MDHEN and CDR2 SYDVKM. The CDR3 sequence is CASSLLELRGEQYF. The CDR3 DNA sequence: TGTGCCAGCAGTTTATTGGAACTCCGTGGAGAGCAGTACTTC.

The V and J genes are TRBV5-4 and TRBJ1-1; a possible D gene is TRBD1 (5 bases). The germline V gene has CDR1 SGHNT and CDR2 YYREEE (reference sequence). Trimming stripped 0 bases from V and 0 bases from J, with 9 bases between. This CDR3 has 15 residues. The CDR3 reads CASSLEGPMNTEAFF. The CDR3 coding sequence is TGTGCCAGCAGCTTGGAGGGGCCAATGAACACTGAAGCTTTCTTT.

The V and J genes are TRBV4-3 and TRBJ2-5; 8 bases match TRBD1. The V and J ends lost 2 bases and 2 bases, in that order; junction bases with no gene match: 4. The CDR3 runs 15 residues. CDR1 and CDR2 (germline): LGHNA, YSLEER. CDR3 amino acids: CASSQTTGAQETQYF. For the CDR3, the DNA is TGCGCCAGCAGCCAAACGACAGGGGCACAAGAGACCCAGTACTTC.

This clone was picked up a small number of times. The rearrangement links TRBV7-2 to TRBJ1-5, with 7 positions matching TRBD1. CDR1 is SGHTA, CDR2 FQGNSA, per germline. CDR3 length equals 16 residues. J lost 7 bases, V lost 1 base, and 10 bases had no gene match. In DNA form, the CDR3 reads TGTGCCAGCAGCTTAGAAAGTCCAGGAGGGGGCCAGCCCCAGCATTTT. Translated: CASSLESPGGGQPQHF.

Worth noting for this clone: This sample includes further DNA sequences coding for the same CDR3. The J gene is TRBJ1-1, the V gene TRBV3-1 (or the pseudogene TRBV3-2), with D tentatively TRBD1 (6 bases). Looked up from germline, CDR1 is LGHDT and CDR2 is YNNKEL (reference sequence). V lost 0 bases, J lost 7 bases, and 9 bases lay in between. This CDR3 spans 13 amino acids. CDR3: CASSQDGTSEAFF. For the CDR3, the DNA is TGTGCCAGCAGCCAAGACGGGACAAGTGAAGCTTTCTTT.